This T cell receptor beta chain is drawn from a study of human T cells and chemical hapten exposure. Time point indicated: pre-sensitization, week 0. Noted treatment: therapeutic diphenylcyclopropenone sensitization with weekly scalp DPC. TCRdb reprocessed the RACE reads via MiXCR and lists one record per CDR3 protein. The sample has more than 300,000 distinct CDR3 sequences; approximately 5.1% are singletons. The sample consisted of whole blood, taken in connection with sensitization to the hapten diphenylcyclopropenone (DPC). The clonotype was recovered from a woman aged 45 to 65 with alopecia areata. Some clones in this sample may be carry-over from other donors' samples.

The CDR3 region is CASRPIRTGGNQPQHF. CDR3 DNA sequence: TGTGCCAGCAGACCAATTCGGACAGGAGGCAATCAGCCCCAGCATTTT. The rearrangement joins TRBV6-5 to TRBJ1-5; 7 nucleotides align to TRBD1. Germline CDR1 and CDR2: MNHEY and SVGAGI. V gave up 6 bases and J gave up 2 bases; unmatched junction bases: 10. The CDR3 has 16 amino acids.